This TCR beta chain was sequenced during a study of blood T cell repertoires in COVID-19. Study-wide background: PBMCs, B-cell-depleted T cells, or T cells provided the cDNA or gDNA that made up the material.

Assignment of participants to cohorts was predicated upon participant-reported clinical history. For recovered donors of Cohort 3, there were two negative PCRs, clearance, or symptom resolution. Data came from immunoSEQ multiplex PCR; TCRdb stores just in-frame clones and leaves some out. This table holds some 350,000 clones, 75% to 90% found once. V was pared by 4 bases and J by 8 bases, with 5 bases of the junction left unmatched. This CDR3 has 13 amino acids. Per the germline V gene, CDR1 is ENHRY and CDR2 is SYGVKD. The chain carries TRBV10-3 and TRBJ1-5; 7 bases line up with TRBD1. The sequencing sample was made of PBMCs or T cells enriched from blood (not recorded which). The sequence was collected from a man aged 18 to 30 who had recovered from COVID-19. CDR3 sequence (DNA): TGTGCCATCAGTGGGTATACAGGGGAGCCCCAGCATTTT. It codes for CAISGYTGEPQHF.